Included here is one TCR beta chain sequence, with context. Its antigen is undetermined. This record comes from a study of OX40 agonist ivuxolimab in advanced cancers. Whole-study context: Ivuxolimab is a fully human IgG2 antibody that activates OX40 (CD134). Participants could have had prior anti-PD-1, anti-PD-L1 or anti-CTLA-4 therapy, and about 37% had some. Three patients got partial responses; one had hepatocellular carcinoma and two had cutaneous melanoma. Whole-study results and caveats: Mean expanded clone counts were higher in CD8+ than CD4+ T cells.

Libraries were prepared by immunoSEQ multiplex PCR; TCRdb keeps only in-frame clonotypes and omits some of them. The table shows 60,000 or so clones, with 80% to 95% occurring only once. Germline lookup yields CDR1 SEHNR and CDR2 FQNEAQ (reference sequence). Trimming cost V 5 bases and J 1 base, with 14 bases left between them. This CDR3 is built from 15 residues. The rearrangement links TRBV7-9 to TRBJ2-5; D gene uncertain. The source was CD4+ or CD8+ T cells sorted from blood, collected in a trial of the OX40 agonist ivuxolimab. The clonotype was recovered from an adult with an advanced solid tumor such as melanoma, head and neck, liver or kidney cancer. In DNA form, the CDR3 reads TGTGCCAGCAGCGGAAACCGGGCAGGCCAAGAGACCCAGTACTTC. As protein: CASSGNRAGQETQYF.